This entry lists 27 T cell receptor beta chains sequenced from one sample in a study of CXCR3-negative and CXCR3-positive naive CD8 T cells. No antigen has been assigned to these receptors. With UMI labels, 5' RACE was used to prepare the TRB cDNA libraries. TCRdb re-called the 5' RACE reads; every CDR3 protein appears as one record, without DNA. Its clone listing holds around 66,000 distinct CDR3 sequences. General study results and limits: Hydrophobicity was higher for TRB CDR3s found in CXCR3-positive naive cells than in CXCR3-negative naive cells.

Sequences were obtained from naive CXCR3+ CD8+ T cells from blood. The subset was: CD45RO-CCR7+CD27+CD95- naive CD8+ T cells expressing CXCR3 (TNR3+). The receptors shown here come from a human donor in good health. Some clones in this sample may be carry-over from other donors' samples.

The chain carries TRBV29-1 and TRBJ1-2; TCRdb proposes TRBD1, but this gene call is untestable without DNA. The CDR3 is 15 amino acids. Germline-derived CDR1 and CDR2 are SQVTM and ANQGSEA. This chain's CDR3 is CSVEDPQGIPYGYTF.

The CDR3 is CASSRPEISTDTQYF. V and J are TRBV7-9 and TRBJ2-3; TCRdb calls TRBD1, which cannot be checked without DNA. This CDR3 contains 15 residues. CDR1 and CDR2 from the germline V gene are SEHNR and FQNEAQ (reference sequence).

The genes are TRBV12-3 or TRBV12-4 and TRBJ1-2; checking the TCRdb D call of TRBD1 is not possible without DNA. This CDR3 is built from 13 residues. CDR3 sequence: CASSPDMNYGYTF.

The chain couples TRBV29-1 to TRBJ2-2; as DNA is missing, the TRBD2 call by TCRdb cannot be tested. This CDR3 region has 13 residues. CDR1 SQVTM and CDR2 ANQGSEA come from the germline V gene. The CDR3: CSVDAGTTGELFF.

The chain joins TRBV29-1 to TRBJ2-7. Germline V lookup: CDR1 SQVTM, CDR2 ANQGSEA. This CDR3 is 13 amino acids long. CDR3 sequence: CSVAGESSYEQYF.

CDR3 protein: CASSNPGGQGQSPLHF. The chain employs TRBV28 and TRBJ1-6; with no DNA, the TCRdb D assignment of TRBD1 cannot be verified. The germline V gene has CDR1 MDHEN and CDR2 SYDVKM. This CDR3 comprises 16 residues. The full variable domain, in which reference TRBV28 and TRBJ1-6 provide the parts outside the CDR3, is DVKVTQSSRYLVKRTGEKVFLECVQDMDHENMFWYRQDPGLGLRLIYFSYDVKMKEKGDIPEGYSVSREKKERFSLILESASTNQTSMYLCASSNPGGQGQSPLHFGNGTRLTVT.

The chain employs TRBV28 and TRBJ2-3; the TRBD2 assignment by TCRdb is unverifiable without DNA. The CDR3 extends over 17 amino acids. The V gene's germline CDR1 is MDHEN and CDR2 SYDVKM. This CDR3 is CASSTTSGYPGADTQYF.

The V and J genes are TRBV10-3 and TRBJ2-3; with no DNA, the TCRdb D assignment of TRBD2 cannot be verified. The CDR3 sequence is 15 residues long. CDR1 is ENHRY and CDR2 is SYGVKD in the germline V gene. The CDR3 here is CAITSSGANPDTQYF.

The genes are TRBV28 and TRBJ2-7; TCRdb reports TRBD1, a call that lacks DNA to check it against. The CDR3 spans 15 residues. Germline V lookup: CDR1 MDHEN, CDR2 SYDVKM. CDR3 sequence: CASTPRDRSSYEQYF.

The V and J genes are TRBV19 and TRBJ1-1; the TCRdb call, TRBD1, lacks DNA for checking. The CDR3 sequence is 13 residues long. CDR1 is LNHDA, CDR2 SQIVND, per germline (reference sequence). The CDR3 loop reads CASTIGGHTEAFF.

CDR3 residues: CASSPPDKYSGNTIYF. V is TRBV7-9 and J is TRBJ1-3; TCRdb lists TRBD1, though no DNA is available to test this call. The CDR3 loop spans 16 amino acids. In germline, CDR1 is SEHNR, CDR2 FQNEAQ (reference sequence).

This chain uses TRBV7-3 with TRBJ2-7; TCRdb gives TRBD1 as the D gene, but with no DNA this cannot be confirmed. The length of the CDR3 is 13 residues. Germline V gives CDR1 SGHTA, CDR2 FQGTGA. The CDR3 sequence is CASSQGSSYEQYF.

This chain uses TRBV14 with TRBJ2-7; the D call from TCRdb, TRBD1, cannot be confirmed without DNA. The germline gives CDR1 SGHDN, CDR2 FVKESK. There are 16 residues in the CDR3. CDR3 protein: CASSQDPGPSSYEQYF.

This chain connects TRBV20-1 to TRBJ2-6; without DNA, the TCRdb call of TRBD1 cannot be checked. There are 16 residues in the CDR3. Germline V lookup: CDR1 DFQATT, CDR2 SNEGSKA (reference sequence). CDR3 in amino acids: CSAQPGAMSGANVLTF.

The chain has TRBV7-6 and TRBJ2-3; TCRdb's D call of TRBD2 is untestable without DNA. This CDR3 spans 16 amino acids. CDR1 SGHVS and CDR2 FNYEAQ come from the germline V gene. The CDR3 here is CASSLAGSGGTDTQYF.

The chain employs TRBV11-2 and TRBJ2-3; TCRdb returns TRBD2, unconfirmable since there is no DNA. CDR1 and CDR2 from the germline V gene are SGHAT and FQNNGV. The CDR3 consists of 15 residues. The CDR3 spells CASSLVGGALDTQYF.

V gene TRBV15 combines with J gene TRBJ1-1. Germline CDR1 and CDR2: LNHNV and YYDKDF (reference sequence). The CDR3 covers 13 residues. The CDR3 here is CATSRARNTEAFF. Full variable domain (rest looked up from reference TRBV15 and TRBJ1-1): DAMVIQNPRYQVTQFGKPVTLSCSQTLNHNVMYWYQQKSSQAPKLLFHYYDKDFNNEADTPDNFQSRRPNTSFCFLDIRSPGLGDTAMYLCATSRARNTEAFFGQGTRLTVV.

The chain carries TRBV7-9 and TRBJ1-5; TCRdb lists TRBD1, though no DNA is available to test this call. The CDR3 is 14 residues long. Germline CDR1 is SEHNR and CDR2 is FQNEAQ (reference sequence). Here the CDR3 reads CASSLSGQNQPQHF.

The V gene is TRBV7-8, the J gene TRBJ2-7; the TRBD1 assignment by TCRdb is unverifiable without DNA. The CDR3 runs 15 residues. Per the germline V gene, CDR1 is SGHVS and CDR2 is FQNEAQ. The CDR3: CASSLGGTGSYEQYF. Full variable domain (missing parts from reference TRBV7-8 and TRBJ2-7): GAGVSQSPRYKVAKRGQDVALRCDPISGHVSLFWYQQALGQGPEFLTYFQNEAQLDKSGLPSDRFFAERPEGSVSTLKIQRTQQEDSAVYLCASSLGGTGSYEQYFGPGTRLTVT.

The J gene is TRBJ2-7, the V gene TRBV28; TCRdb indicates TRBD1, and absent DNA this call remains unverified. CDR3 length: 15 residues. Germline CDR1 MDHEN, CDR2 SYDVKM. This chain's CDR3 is CASRLGQGLSYEQYF.

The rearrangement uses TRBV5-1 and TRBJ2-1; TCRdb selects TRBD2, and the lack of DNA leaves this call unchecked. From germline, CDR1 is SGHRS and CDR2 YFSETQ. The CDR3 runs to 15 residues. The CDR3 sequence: CASSLGASSYNEQFF.

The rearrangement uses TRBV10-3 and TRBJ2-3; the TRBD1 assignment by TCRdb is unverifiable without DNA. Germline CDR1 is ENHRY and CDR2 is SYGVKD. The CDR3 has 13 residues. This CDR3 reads CAISPGGTDTQYF.

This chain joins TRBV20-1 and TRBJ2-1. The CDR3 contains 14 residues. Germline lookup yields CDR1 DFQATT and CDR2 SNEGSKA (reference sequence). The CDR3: CSARDRGAVYEQFF.

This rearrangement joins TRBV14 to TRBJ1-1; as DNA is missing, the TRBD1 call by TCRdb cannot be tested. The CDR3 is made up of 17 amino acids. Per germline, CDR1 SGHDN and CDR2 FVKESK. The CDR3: CASSQLGGGDMNTEAFF.

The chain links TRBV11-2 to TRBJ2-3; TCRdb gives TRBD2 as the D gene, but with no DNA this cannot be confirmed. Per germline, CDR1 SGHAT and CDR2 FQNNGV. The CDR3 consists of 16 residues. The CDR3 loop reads CASSSRGSGGTDTQYF.

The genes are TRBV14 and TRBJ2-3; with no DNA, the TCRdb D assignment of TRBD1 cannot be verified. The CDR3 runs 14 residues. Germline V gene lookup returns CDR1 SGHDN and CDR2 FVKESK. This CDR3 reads CASRLQGSPDTQYF. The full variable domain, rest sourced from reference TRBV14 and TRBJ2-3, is EAGVTQFPSHSVIEKGQTVTLRCDPISGHDNLYWYRRVMGKEIKFLLHFVKESKQDESGMPNNRFLAERTGGTYSTLKVQPAELEDSGVYFCASRLQGSPDTQYFGPGTRLTVL.

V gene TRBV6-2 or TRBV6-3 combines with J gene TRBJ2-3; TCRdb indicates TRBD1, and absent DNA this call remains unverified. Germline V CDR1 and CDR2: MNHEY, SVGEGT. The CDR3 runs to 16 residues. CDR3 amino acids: CASTLLGGVSTDTQYF.